This T cell receptor beta chain was identified during a study of T cells expressing NK-cell markers. After re-calling the 5' RACE reads, TCRdb lists one entry per CDR3 protein, DNA absent. The sample features approximately 110,000 distinct CDR3 sequences, with approximately 18% in its top ten. The sequence came from a woman between 18 and 69 years old in good health. The sample comprised blood T cells: a sorted CD56 or NKG2C T cell subset, CD4+ or CD8+ T cells, or bulk PBMC T cells (not recorded which).

The CDR3 loop is CASSSGTSSYEQFF. The chain joins TRBV6-2 or TRBV6-3 to TRBJ2-1; TCRdb names TRBD2, which stays unverified in the absence of DNA. The germline gives CDR1 MNHEY, CDR2 SVGEGT. The CDR3 extends over 14 amino acids.